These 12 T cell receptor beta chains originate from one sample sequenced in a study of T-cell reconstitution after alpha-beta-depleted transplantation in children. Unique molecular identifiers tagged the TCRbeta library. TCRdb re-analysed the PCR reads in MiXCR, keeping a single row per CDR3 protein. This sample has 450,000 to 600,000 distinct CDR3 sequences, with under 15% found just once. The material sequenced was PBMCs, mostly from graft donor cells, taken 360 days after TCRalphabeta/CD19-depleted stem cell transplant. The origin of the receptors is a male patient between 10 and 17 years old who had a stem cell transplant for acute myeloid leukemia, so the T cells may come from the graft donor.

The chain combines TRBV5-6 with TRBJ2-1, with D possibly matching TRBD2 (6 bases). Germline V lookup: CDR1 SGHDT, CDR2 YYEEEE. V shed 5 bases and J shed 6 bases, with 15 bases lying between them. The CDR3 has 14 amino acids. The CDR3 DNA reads TGTGCCAGCAGTTTTGATGGCGGGACCAATGAGCAGTTCTTC. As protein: CASSFDGGTNEQFF.

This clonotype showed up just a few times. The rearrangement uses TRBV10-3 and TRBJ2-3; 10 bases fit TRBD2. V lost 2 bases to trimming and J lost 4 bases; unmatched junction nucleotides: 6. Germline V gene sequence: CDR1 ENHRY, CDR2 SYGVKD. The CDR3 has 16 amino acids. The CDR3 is CAISELAGVIADTQYF. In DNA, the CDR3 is TGTGCCATCAGTGAGCTAGCGGGAGTAATCGCAGATACGCAGTATTTT.

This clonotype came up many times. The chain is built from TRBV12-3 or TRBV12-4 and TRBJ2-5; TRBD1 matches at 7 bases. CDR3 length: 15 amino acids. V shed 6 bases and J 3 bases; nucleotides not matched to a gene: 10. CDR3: CASSNWGQLKETQYF. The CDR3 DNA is TGTGCCAGCAGCAACTGGGGACAGTTGAAAGAGACCCAGTACTTC.

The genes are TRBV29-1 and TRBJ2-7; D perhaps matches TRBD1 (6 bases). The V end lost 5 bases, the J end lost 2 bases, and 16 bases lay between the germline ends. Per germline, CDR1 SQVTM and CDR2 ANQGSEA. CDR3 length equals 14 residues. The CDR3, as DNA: TGCAGCGTTTGTAGACAGGTTCCCCCCTACGAGCAGTACTTC. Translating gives CSVCRQVPPYEQYF.

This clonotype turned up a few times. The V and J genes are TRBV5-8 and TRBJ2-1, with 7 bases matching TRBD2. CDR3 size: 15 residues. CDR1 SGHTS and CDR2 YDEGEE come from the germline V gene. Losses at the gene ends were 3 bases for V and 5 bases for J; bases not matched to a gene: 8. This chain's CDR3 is CASSSGGSANNEQFF. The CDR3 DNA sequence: TGTGCCAGCAGCTCTGGCGGGAGCGCCAACAATGAGCAGTTCTTC.

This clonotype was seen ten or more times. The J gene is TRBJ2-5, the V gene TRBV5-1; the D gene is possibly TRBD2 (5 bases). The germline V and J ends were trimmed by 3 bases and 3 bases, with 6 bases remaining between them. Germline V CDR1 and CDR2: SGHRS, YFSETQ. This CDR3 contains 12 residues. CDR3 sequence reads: CASSSGKETQYF. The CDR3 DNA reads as TGCGCCAGCAGCTCGGGGAAAGAGACCCAGTACTTC. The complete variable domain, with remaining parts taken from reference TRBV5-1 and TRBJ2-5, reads KAGVTQTPRYLIKTRGQQVTLSCSPISGHRSVSWYQQTPGQGLQFLFEYFSETQRNKGNFPGRFSGRQFSNSRSEMNVSTLELGDSALYLCASSSGKETQYFGPGTRLLVL.

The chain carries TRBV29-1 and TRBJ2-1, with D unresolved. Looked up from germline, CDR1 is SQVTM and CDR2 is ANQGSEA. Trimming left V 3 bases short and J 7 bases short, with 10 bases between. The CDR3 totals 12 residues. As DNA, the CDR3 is TGCAGCGTTGAGGAAATTAGGAATGAGCAGTTCTTC. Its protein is CSVEEIRNEQFF.

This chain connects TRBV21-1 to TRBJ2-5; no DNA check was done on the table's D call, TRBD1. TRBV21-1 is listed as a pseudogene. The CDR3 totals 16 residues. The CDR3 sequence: CASSIPPGESQETQYF. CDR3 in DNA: TGTGCCAGCAGCATCCCCCCGGGGGAGTCCCAAGAGACCCAGTACTTC.

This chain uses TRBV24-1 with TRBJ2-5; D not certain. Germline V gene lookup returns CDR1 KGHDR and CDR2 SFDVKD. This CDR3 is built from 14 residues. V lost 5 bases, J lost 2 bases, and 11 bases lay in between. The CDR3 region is CATSVGNSQETQYF. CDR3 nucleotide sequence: TGTGCCACCAGTGTCGGAAACTCGCAAGAGACCCAGTACTTC.

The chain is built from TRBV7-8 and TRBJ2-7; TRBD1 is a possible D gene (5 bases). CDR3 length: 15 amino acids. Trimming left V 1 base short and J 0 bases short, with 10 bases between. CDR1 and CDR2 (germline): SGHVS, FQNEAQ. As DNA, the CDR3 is TGTGCCAGCAGCTTAGGAGCCCAGGGCTCCTACGAGCAGTACTTC. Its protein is CASSLGAQGSYEQYF. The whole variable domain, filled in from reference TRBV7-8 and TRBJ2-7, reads GAGVSQSPRYKVAKRGQDVALRCDPISGHVSLFWYQQALGQGPEFLTYFQNEAQLDKSGLPSDRFFAERPEGSVSTLKIQRTQQEDSAVYLCASSLGAQGSYEQYFGPGTRLTVT.

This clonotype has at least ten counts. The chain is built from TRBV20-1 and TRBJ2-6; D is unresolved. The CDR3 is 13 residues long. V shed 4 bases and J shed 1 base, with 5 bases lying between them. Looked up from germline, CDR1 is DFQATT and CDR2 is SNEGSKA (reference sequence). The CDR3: CSAMVSGANVLTF. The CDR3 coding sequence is TGCAGTGCTATGGTTTCTGGGGCCAACGTCCTGACTTTC.

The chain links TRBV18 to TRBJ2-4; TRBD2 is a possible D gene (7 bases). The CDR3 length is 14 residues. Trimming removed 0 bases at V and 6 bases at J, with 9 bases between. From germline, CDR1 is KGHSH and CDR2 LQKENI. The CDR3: CASSPPGGVNIQYF. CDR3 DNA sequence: TGTGCCAGCTCACCACCAGGGGGGGTAAACATTCAGTACTTC.